This T cell receptor beta chain was documented in a study of blood T cell repertoires in COVID-19 (dated by TCRdb to the early 2020s). General notes on the study: Collaborator samples came from the United States, Italy and Spain and covered acute and convalescent phases of COVID-19. Sample metadata almost always included a de-identified subject ID, COVID-19 status, age in years and sex. The dataset comprised deeply sampled blood TCRbeta repertoires from subjects exposed to, actively infected with, or recovered from COVID-19. Where available, HLA class I and class II types were obtained from metadata supplied by the sample provider rather than from assay-based typing. The samples were drawn from two sources: the first 160 participants of the ongoing ImmuneRACE study, and fewer than 1,500 subjects contributed by 6 global collaborators. The prospective study material was composed of cDNA or gDNA derived from T cells, B-cell-depleted T cells, or PBMCs. The repertoires were made available in a free public database intended to serve as a resource for research on the immune response to SARS-CoV-2. Beyond this particular receptor, the publication reports: The quantity of clinical and demographic metadata differed by source and by participant and was supplied without curation.

One collaborating source in Seattle enrolled patients during active infection and followed them longitudinally through the course of disease. Each collaborating institution followed its own protocols to collect whole blood in K2EDTA tubes. For TCRbeta analysis, collaborator samples were shipped as frozen whole blood, as isolated PBMCs, or as DNA extracted from either sample type. TCRbeta CDR3 regions were amplified from genomic DNA using the immunoSEQ Assay, a bias-controlled multiplex PCR. Per the source publication's procedure: Within the assay, amplification of reference gene primers was used to estimate how many nucleated cells each sample contained. Sequence reads were collapsed and filtered to measure the absolute abundance of every unique TCRbeta CDR3 rearrangement. For each sample, productive Simpson clonality was calculated as the square root of Simpson's diversity index across productive rearrangements. The source is immuneACCESS, and TCRdb retained only in-frame sequences with V and J called. Part of the clones is not carried over; for the studies checked, unresolved V genes explain less than half of this, and the remainder is unexplained. D and trimming come from the DNA, and the V and J calls and clone size come from that table. A total of fewer than 300,000 clones appear in this sample, approximately 84% of them only once. The top ten clonotypes cover roughly 1.6% of the sample.

On this clone: What antigen it recognizes has not been identified. Base qualities are not at hand, and no much larger clone is one base apart.

At the junction V is shortened by 6 bases and J by 3 bases, with 27 bases in between. CDR1 and CDR2 (MNHEY, SMNVEV) derive from the germline V gene (reference sequence). The CDR3 runs 18 amino acids, cysteine and phenylalanine included. Just the 54-base CDR3 DNA is kept, in frame starting at base 1. This receptor was identified in a human donor with COVID-19, enrolled during active disease. The donor label of this sample is uncertain. Sample: peripheral blood. This sequence uses TRBV27 and TRBJ2-7; TRBD2 is a possible D gene, resting on 6 matching bases. The CDR3 reads as follows: CASSHLLQTAGPGYEQYF. The DNA sequence follows: TGTGCCAGCAGCCACCTACTTCAGACTGCGGGGCCGGGCTACGAGCAGTACTTC.